The 18 T cell receptor beta chains below come from one sample, sequenced in a study of T cells in Graves' hyperthyroidism and ophthalmopathy. TCR beta CDR3 regions were amplified from RNA transcripts. Researchers ran a first-round RT-PCR on the TCR CDR3 using the HTBI primer set. Each CDR3 protein gets one entry after TCRdb re-called the multiplex PCR reads with MiXCR. The sample yields some 500,000 distinct CDR3 sequences, 14% seen once. Sequencing was performed on blood. The receptor source for this set is a woman under 30 with Graves' hyperthyroidism.

This clonotype has a count of ten or more. This rearrangement joins TRBV2 to TRBJ2-2; no clear D gene. This CDR3 has 13 amino acids. V was shortened by 7 bases and J by 5 bases, with 11 bases between the two germline ends. Germline V gives CDR1 SNHLY, CDR2 FYNNEI. CDR3 loop: CASTLTGTGELFF. CDR3 nucleotides: TGTGCCAGCACTCTCACCGGAACCGGGGAGCTGTTTTTT.

The chain recombines TRBV20-1 with TRBJ1-4; D is ambiguous. Germline V lookup: CDR1 DFQATT, CDR2 SNEGSKA (reference sequence). This CDR3 contains 12 residues. V lost 3 bases and J lost 8, with 10 bases in between. The CDR3 region is CSASLGEEKLFF. The DNA of the CDR3 is TGCAGTGCTAGTCTGGGAGAGGAAAAACTGTTTTTT.

This clonotype was observed many times. The chain couples TRBV5-5 to TRBJ2-2; 9 bases agree with TRBD1. The CDR3 is made up of 16 amino acids. With 4 bases clipped from V and 3 bases from J, the junction kept 7 bases outside the gene matches. Germline CDR1 is SGHKS and CDR2 is YYEKEE (reference sequence). The CDR3 protein is CASSTNRGRDTGELFF. The DNA of the CDR3 is TGTGCCAGCAGCACGAACAGGGGGCGCGACACCGGGGAGCTGTTTTTT.

The rearrangement uses TRBV7-2 and TRBJ2-7, with D unclear. CDR1 is SGHTA and CDR2 is FQGNSA in the germline V gene. V was pared by 8 bases and J by 0 bases, with 14 bases between. CDR3 length: 14 amino acids. CDR3: CASPLLGNSYEQYF. CDR3 DNA: TGTGCCAGCCCCTTATTGGGGAACTCCTACGAGCAGTACTTC. The full variable domain, in which reference TRBV7-2 and TRBJ2-7 provide the parts outside the CDR3, is GAGVSQSPSNKVTEKGKDVELRCDPISGHTALYWYRQSLGQGLEFLIYFQGNSAPDKSGLPSDRFSAERTGGSVSTLTIQRTQQEDSAVYLCASPLLGNSYEQYFGPGTRLTVT.

In its sample, this clonotype was seen many times. The V call is TRBV18, the J call TRBJ2-1; weak D call: TRBD1 (6 bases). Germline CDR1 and CDR2: KGHSH and LQKENI. Trimming cost V 3 bases and J 9 bases, with 9 bases left between them. The CDR3 runs 12 residues. CDR3 sequence (DNA): TGTGCCAGCTCACCGCAGGGGATTGAGCAGTTCTTC. Amino acid sequence: CASSPQGIEQFF.

The chain recombines TRBV30 with TRBJ1-1, with a weak D call TRBD1 (5 bases). This CDR3 region has 15 residues. Trimming pared 0 bases from V and 4 bases from J, leaving 15 bases between. The germline V gene has CDR1 GTSNPN and CDR2 SVGIG (reference sequence). CDR3 nucleotide sequence: TGTGCCTGGAGTGTAGGCGGGACCGGGGGCACTGAAGCTTTCTTT. This encodes CAWSVGGTGGTEAFF. Complete variable domain (other parts from reference TRBV30 and TRBJ1-1): SQTIHQWPATLVQPVGSPLSLECTVEGTSNPNLYWYRQAAGRGLQLLFYSVGIGQISSEVPQNLSASRPQDRQFILSSKKLLLSDSGFYLCAWSVGGTGGTEAFFGQGTRLTVV.

The rearrangement links TRBV6-5 to TRBJ2-1, with D possibly matching TRBD2 (6 bases). The V end was cut by 0 bases, the J end by 6 bases, with 15 bases between. The germline V gene encodes CDR1 MNHEY and CDR2 SVGAGI. The CDR3 runs to 16 residues. The DNA of the CDR3 is TGTGCCAGCAGTTACTCCTGGGGGGAGGTAGGCAATGAGCAGTTCTTC. Translation gives CASSYSWGEVGNEQFF.

This clonotype was detected many times. The chain recombines TRBV3-1 with TRBJ2-7; D may be TRBD2 (6 bases). The CDR3 extends over 13 amino acids. V was clipped by 3 bases and J by 0 bases, with 6 bases between them. Germline V gene lookup returns CDR1 LGHDT and CDR2 YNNKEL (reference sequence). The CDR3 bases are TGTGCCAGCAGCCACGGGAGCTCCTACGAGCAGTACTTC. It translates to CASSHGSSYEQYF.

In its sample, this clonotype was seen many times. This chain links TRBV7-8 with TRBJ1-2, with TRBD1 identical over 8 bases. CDR3 length: 16 residues. V gave up 0 bases and J gave up 5 bases; unmatched junction bases: 8. Germline-derived CDR1 and CDR2 are SGHVS and FQNEAQ. The CDR3 sequence is CASSLALRTGSYGYTF. CDR3 nucleotides: TGTGCCAGCAGCTTAGCGCTACGGACAGGGTCTTATGGCTACACCTTC.

The J gene is TRBJ2-2, the V gene TRBV27; the D is unclear. V was pared by 7 bases and J by 4 bases, with 13 bases between. The germline V gene encodes CDR1 MNHEY and CDR2 SMNVEV (reference sequence). This CDR3 region has 14 residues. Here the CDR3 reads CASTVEVGTGELFF. The CDR3 DNA sequence: TGTGCCAGCACCGTAGAGGTGGGCACCGGGGAGCTGTTTTTT.

In this sample, this clonotype turned up many times. The V and J genes are TRBV30 and TRBJ1-1; unclear D gene. Germline CDR1 and CDR2: GTSNPN and SVGIG (reference sequence). The V gene lost 2 bases and the J gene lost 2 bases, with 6 bases spanning the gap. CDR3 length: 12 amino acids. CDR3: CAWSIGNTEAFF. CDR3 in DNA: TGTGCCTGGAGTATCGGTAACACTGAAGCTTTCTTT.

This clonotype was picked up a small number of times. This rearrangement joins TRBV5-1 to TRBJ2-1; D might be TRBD2 (7 bases). This CDR3 comprises 14 residues. V gave up 4 bases and J gave up 15 bases, with 23 bases separating them. Germline CDR1 reads SGHRS; CDR2 reads YFSETQ. As DNA, the CDR3 is TGCGCCAGCAGCCCAGCCGGGGGGCGGCTTTCTTTGTTCTTC. Translated, it gives CASSPAGGRLSLFF.

The genes are TRBV12-3 or TRBV12-4 and TRBJ2-5; TRBD1 matches at 7 bases. V lost 8 bases to trimming and J lost 5 bases; unmatched junction nucleotides: 11. CDR3 size: 14 residues. The DNA for the CDR3 is TGTGCCAGCGCCGCGAGGGGGCCCGGGGAGACCCAGTACTTC. Its translation: CASAARGPGETQYF.

The chain has TRBV7-3 and TRBJ2-1; 8 bases line up with TRBD2. The germline V gene has CDR1 SGHTA and CDR2 FQGTGA. Trimming removed 5 bases from V and 7 bases from J; junction bases left unmatched: 10. This CDR3 has 15 amino acids. CDR3 sequence reads: CASSPRLAGWNEQFF. DNA of the CDR3: TGTGCCAGCAGCCCCCGATTAGCGGGATGGAATGAGCAGTTCTTC.

This clonotype was counted between two and nine times. This chain links TRBV9 with TRBJ1-1; 10 bases agree with TRBD1. The CDR3 consists of 14 residues. Germline assignment: CDR1 SGDLS and CDR2 YYNGEE. Trimming took 4 bases from V and 10 from J; bases not matched to a gene: 10. CDR3 sequence (DNA): TGTGCCAGCAGCTTAACCGGGACAGGGGTTGGAGCTTTCTTT. Translation: CASSLTGTGVGAFF.

This clonotype occurred many times. The genes are TRBV12-3 or TRBV12-4 and TRBJ1-1; D unclear. The CDR3 covers 12 residues. V was trimmed by 2 bases and J by 8 bases, leaving 9 bases between them. The CDR3 loop reads CASSLPPTEAFF. The CDR3 DNA sequence: TGTGCCAGCAGTTTACCCCCGACAGAAGCTTTCTTT.

This clonotype was observed at least ten times. The chain is built from TRBV11-3 and TRBJ1-6; maybe TRBD1 (6 bases). The germline gives CDR1 SGHNT, CDR2 YENEEA. The CDR3 is made up of 16 amino acids. V was trimmed by 5 bases and J by 7 bases, leaving 18 bases between them. CDR3 DNA sequence: TGTGCCAGCAGCCGGACAGCTAGTGCTTGGAATTCACCCCTCCACTTT. Amino acid sequence: CASSRTASAWNSPLHF.

The rearrangement joins TRBV19 to TRBJ2-7; 10 positions match TRBD1. CDR3 size: 16 residues. Germline CDR1 is LNHDA and CDR2 is SQIVND (reference sequence). V gave up 7 bases and J gave up 4 bases; unmatched junction bases: 13. The CDR3 protein is CASITKMGQGLYEQYV. The CDR3 DNA reads TGTGCCAGTATTACTAAGATGGGACAGGGGCTTTACGAGCAGTACGTC.